What follows are 32 T cell receptor beta chains derived from one specimen sequenced in a study of a mutant IDH1 vaccine in newly diagnosed glioma. Time point: week 47, end of study. Every vaccine dose comprised 300 ug of mutant IDH1 20-mer peptide plus topical imiquimod. Sequencing used immunoSEQ multiplex PCR; TCRdb keeps in-frame clones, though not all of them. The profile shows some 32,000 clones, roughly nine tenths of them singletons. Antigens for these TCRs are unknown. This material consisted of PBMCs, taken from a glioma patient whose treatment included an IDH1 peptide vaccine. The receptors were gathered from a man aged 35 to 55 with glioma.

This clone appeared once. This chain joins TRBV7-9 and TRBJ1-1, with TRBD1 matching 7 bases. CDR1 SEHNR and CDR2 FQNEAQ come from the germline V gene (reference sequence). Losses at the gene ends were 5 bases for V and 1 base for J; bases not matched to a gene: 16. The CDR3 is 18 amino acids. CDR3 nucleotide sequence: TGTGCCAGCAGCCTCCTGATAGGGGGCGTTTTTTCGAACACTGAAGCTTTCTTT. It specifies CASSLLIGGVFSNTEAFF.

This clone was counted a single time. The chain employs TRBV30 and TRBJ1-1; TRBD1 matches at 9 bases. Germline V gene data show CDR1 as GTSNPN and CDR2 as SVGIG (reference sequence). The J segment lost 0 bases and the V segment lost 7 bases, leaving 6 bases of the junction unmatched. The CDR3 runs 14 residues. The CDR3 here is CASGTGLMNTEAFF. The CDR3 region has the DNA TGTGCCTCGGGGACAGGGTTAATGAACACTGAAGCTTTCTTT.

The V and J genes are TRBV29-1 and TRBJ1-2; possibly TRBD1 for D (5 bases). Germline CDR1 and CDR2: SQVTM and ANQGSEA. The CDR3 consists of 14 residues. The ends were cut back, 7 bases at V and 5 bases at J, with 20 bases in the middle. The CDR3 reads CSASRAGGRYGYTF. The CDR3 DNA follows: TGCAGCGCCTCACGGGCCGGGGGTCGGTATGGCTACACCTTC.

The chain recombines TRBV2 with TRBJ2-1; D is unresolved. V was shortened by 9 bases and J by 2 bases, with 11 bases between the two germline ends. CDR1 is SNHLY and CDR2 is FYNNEI in the germline V gene. The CDR3 is 13 amino acids. CDR3 nucleotides: TGTGCCAGTGACCTAGGACCCTACAATGAGCAGTTCTTC. This sequence encodes CASDLGPYNEQFF.

The chain recombines TRBV5-1 with TRBJ2-3; a possible D gene is TRBD1 (6 bases). Trimming pared 3 bases from V and 7 bases from J, leaving 12 bases between. The CDR3 is 13 residues long. Germline CDR1 is SGHRS and CDR2 is YFSETQ. CDR3 residues: CASSSRDTNTQYF. The CDR3 DNA reads TGCGCCAGCAGCTCCCGGGACACTAATACGCAGTATTTT.

In its sample, this clone was seen once. The chain uses TRBV25-1 and TRBJ2-5; 10 bases agree with TRBD1. Looked up from germline, CDR1 is MGHDK and CDR2 is SYGVNS. The CDR3 is 13 amino acids. V shed 4 bases and J 7 bases; nucleotides not matched to a gene: 3. The CDR3, as DNA: TGTGCCAGCAGTGGACAGGGGGCTCCGACCCAGTACTTC. It specifies CASSGQGAPTQYF.

This sequence joins TRBV5-1 and TRBJ1-1, with TRBD1 matching 7 bases. In germline, CDR1 is SGHRS, CDR2 YFSETQ. After removal of 4 bases from V and 2 bases from J, the junction contained 8 bases not matched to a gene. This CDR3 has 15 residues. In DNA, the CDR3 is TGCGCCAGCAGCCGCCCCGGGACAGCTAACACTGAAGCTTTCTTT. This codes for CASSRPGTANTEAFF.

The chain is built from TRBV19 and TRBJ2-7; D possibly corresponds to TRBD1 (6 bases). V was shortened by 3 bases and J by 4 bases, with 19 bases between the two germline ends. The CDR3 runs to 16 residues. Per germline, CDR1 LNHDA and CDR2 SQIVND (reference sequence). DNA of the CDR3: TGTGCCAGTAGTATGGGCAGCTTACAGGGTAAATACGAGCAGTACTTC. Encoded protein: CASSMGSLQGKYEQYF.

CDR3 region: CASSLRRIYNEQFF. In DNA, the CDR3 is TGTGCCAGCAGCTTACGGCGGATCTACAATGAGCAGTTCTTC. The chain links TRBV7-2 to TRBJ2-1; D is undetermined. V dropped 2 bases and J dropped 3 bases, with 8 bases sitting between them. The CDR3 loop spans 14 amino acids. Germline CDR1 is SGHTA and CDR2 is FQGNSA.

The J gene is TRBJ2-7, the V gene TRBV19, with a possible D match to TRBD1 (6 bases). Germline V gene data show CDR1 as LNHDA and CDR2 as SQIVND (reference sequence). The CDR3 runs to 14 residues. With 4 bases removed from V and 5 bases from J, the gap between germline ends came to 15 bases. The CDR3 sequence is CASSSTGNADEQYF. In DNA, the CDR3 is TGTGCCAGTAGTAGTACAGGGAATGCTGACGAGCAGTACTTC.

This clone was found once. CDR3 DNA: TGTGCCAGCAGTTACGGCCGACAAGATGAGCAGTTCTTC. Its protein is CASSYGRQDEQFF. The chain carries TRBV6-5 and TRBJ2-1; D not resolved. V shed 2 bases and J shed 8 bases, with 10 bases lying between them. The germline CDR1 and CDR2 sequences are MNHEY and SVGAGI. CDR3 size: 13 residues.

The J gene is TRBJ1-2, the V gene TRBV4-2; unclear D gene. Trimming removed 0 bases from V and 4 bases from J, with 12 bases in between. CDR3 length equals 15 residues. Per germline, CDR1 LGHNA and CDR2 YNFKEQ. The CDR3 loop reads CASSQDKAVGYGYTF. CDR3 sequence (DNA): TGTGCCAGCAGCCAAGATAAGGCCGTGGGCTATGGCTACACCTTC.

This clone appeared once. The CDR3: CASSLGLSSYNEQFF. The CDR3 bases are TGCGCCAGCAGCTTGGGTCTGAGCTCCTACAATGAGCAGTTCTTC. This chain uses TRBV5-1 with TRBJ2-1; D is ambiguous. CDR1 and CDR2 from the germline V gene are SGHRS and YFSETQ. With 0 bases removed from V and 0 bases from J, the gap between germline ends came to 7 bases. The CDR3 totals 15 residues.

The chain recombines TRBV9 with TRBJ2-6; TRBD2 matches at 8 bases. Trimming removed 0 bases from V and 2 bases from J; junction bases left unmatched: 7. Germline V lookup: CDR1 SGDLS, CDR2 YYNGEE. The CDR3 covers 18 residues. CDR3 nucleotides: TGTGCCAGCAGCGTAGGGAGCGGGGGCGCCCCTGGGGCCAACGTCCTGACTTTC. Amino acids: CASSVGSGGAPGANVLTF.

The rearrangement joins TRBV28 to TRBJ2-6; D possibly corresponds to TRBD1 (5 bases). The length of the CDR3 is 18 residues. V lost 5 bases and J 2 bases, leaving 19 bases between the germline ends. Per the germline V gene, CDR1 is MDHEN and CDR2 is SYDVKM. The DNA for the CDR3 is TGTGCCAGCAGTCCCGCCGAGTGGCAGGGTGCTGGGGCCAACGTCCTGACTTTC. Translating it yields CASSPAEWQGAGANVLTF.

The chain employs TRBV7-2 and TRBJ2-2; 8 nucleotides line up with TRBD2. This CDR3 region has 16 residues. CDR1 SGHTA and CDR2 FQGNSA come from the germline V gene. J lost 7 bases, V lost 5 bases, and 12 bases had no gene match. The CDR3 coding sequence is TGTGCCAGCAGCGTCGGGACTAGACTGGCGGGCGGGGAGCTGTTTTTT. Residues: CASSVGTRLAGGELFF.

This chain uses TRBV29-1 with TRBJ2-6; either TRBD1 or TRBD2 may fit D (5 bases each). Germline CDR1 is SQVTM and CDR2 is ANQGSEA. The CDR3 consists of 15 residues. V was trimmed by 6 bases and J by 0 bases, leaving 12 bases between them. In nucleotides, the CDR3 is TGCAGCGTCCCCACAGGACTCTCTGGGGCCAACGTCCTGACTTTC. Its protein product is CSVPTGLSGANVLTF.

The chain has TRBV6-6 and TRBJ1-6; TRBD1 might be the D (6 bases). Germline-derived CDR1 and CDR2 are MNHNY and SVGAGI (reference sequence). CDR3 length: 15 amino acids. The V end lost 2 bases, the J end lost 10 bases, and 15 bases lay between the germline ends. The DNA for the CDR3 is TGTGCCAGCAGTTACGGGGGCAGGGATGGCTCACCCCTCCACTTT. This encodes CASSYGGRDGSPLHF.

This chain uses TRBV12-5 with TRBJ2-5; 7 nucleotides align to TRBD2. The CDR3 contains 17 residues. The germline V gene has CDR1 LGHNT and CDR2 FRNRAP. The junction had 14 bases not matched to a gene; V was cut back by 0 bases and J by 7 bases. The CDR3 is CASGLVLGLAEEVTQYF. The CDR3 coding sequence is TGTGCTAGTGGTTTGGTACTAGGCCTAGCGGAAGAGGTGACCCAGTACTTC.

The chain has TRBV28 and TRBJ2-1; 7 nucleotides line up with TRBD1. With V trimmed by 8 bases and J by 0 bases, 10 bases remained unmatched. CDR3 length: 16 residues. CDR1 is MDHEN and CDR2 is SYDVKM in the germline V gene. The CDR3 DNA sequence: TGTGCCAGCGCGACGAGGGGGCGAAACTCCTACAATGAGCAGTTCTTC. It translates to CASATRGRNSYNEQFF.

The chain joins TRBV19 to TRBJ2-6; TRBD1 matches 8 bases. The CDR3 spans 18 residues. Trimming cost V 7 bases and J 1 base; bases outside gene matches: 12. The V gene's germline CDR1 is LNHDA and CDR2 SQIVND (reference sequence). Here the CDR3 reads CASTPMRQGISGANVLTF. The CDR3, as DNA: TGTGCCAGTACCCCGATGAGACAGGGGATTTCTGGGGCCAACGTCCTGACTTTC. The variable domain in full, with the rest retrieved from reference TRBV19 and TRBJ2-6, is DGGITQSPKYLFRKEGQNVTLSCEQNLNHDAMYWYRQDPGQGLRLIYYSQIVNDFQKGDIAEGYSVSREKKESFPLTVTSAQKNPTAFYLCASTPMRQGISGANVLTFGAGSRLTVL.

The V gene is TRBV11-2, the J gene TRBJ2-7; tentative D call: TRBD1 (6 bases). Germline V lookup: CDR1 SGHAT, CDR2 FQNNGV. The V and J ends lost 0 bases and 8 bases respectively, with 14 bases between them. The CDR3 consists of 14 residues. The CDR3 protein is CASSLEAQGIKQYF. The CDR3 DNA sequence: TGTGCCAGCAGCTTAGAGGCCCAGGGGATCAAGCAGTACTTC.

This clone was counted a single time. This chain joins TRBV6-6 and TRBJ1-5; D might be TRBD1 (5 bases). In germline, CDR1 is MNHNY, CDR2 SVGAGI (reference sequence). V was trimmed by 6 bases and J by 0 bases, leaving 15 bases between them. This CDR3 spans 16 amino acids. DNA for the CDR3: TGTGCCAGCAGGCAAGCCACACAGGTTAGCAATCAGCCCCAGCATTTT. Translating gives CASRQATQVSNQPQHF.

The rearrangement uses TRBV30 and TRBJ2-3; 8 bases match TRBD1. V lost 3 bases and J lost 4; bases outside the gene matches: 9. Looked up from germline, CDR1 is GTSNPN and CDR2 is SVGIG (reference sequence). CDR3 length: 15 amino acids. DNA for the CDR3: TGTGCCTGGAGCGTCCCGACAGGGGTGGCAGATACGCAGTATTTT. The encoded protein is CAWSVPTGVADTQYF.

This chain connects TRBV5-1 to TRBJ1-5; D is unclear. Trimming shortened V by 7 bases and J by 0 bases, and 11 bases separated the two germline ends. The CDR3 is 14 residues long. The germline CDR1 and CDR2 sequences are SGHRS and YFSETQ. The CDR3 sequence is CASRPGYSNQPQHF. CDR3 DNA: TGCGCCAGCCGTCCGGGGTATAGCAATCAGCCCCAGCATTTT. Supplemented by reference TRBV5-1 and TRBJ1-5, the full variable domain reads KAGVTQTPRYLIKTRGQQVTLSCSPISGHRSVSWYQQTPGQGLQFLFEYFSETQRNKGNFPGRFSGRQFSNSRSEMNVSTLELGDSALYLCASRPGYSNQPQHFGDGTRLSIL.

This chain joins TRBV6-1 and TRBJ2-3; TRBD2 aligns across 9 bases. Germline V gene data show CDR1 as MNHNS and CDR2 as SASEGT. CDR3 size: 14 residues. The trim removed 4 bases at V and 1 base at J, leaving 0 bases unmatched. CDR3 residues: CASSGTSGTDTQYF. The CDR3 coding sequence is TGTGCCAGCAGTGGGACTAGCGGCACAGATACGCAGTATTTT.

This clone was counted only a few times. In DNA form, the CDR3 reads TGTGCCAGCAGTTCTGAGACAGATACGCAGTATTTT. Protein: CASSSETDTQYF. This rearrangement joins TRBV28 to TRBJ2-3; D gene ambiguous. Looked up from germline, CDR1 is MDHEN and CDR2 is SYDVKM. The V end lost 4 bases, the J end lost 3 bases, and 5 bases lay between the germline ends. The CDR3 length is 12 residues.

V gene TRBV9 combines with J gene TRBJ2-7, with TRBD2 identical over 8 bases. J gave up 7 bases and V 0 bases, and 9 bases lay outside the gene matches. The germline gives CDR1 SGDLS, CDR2 YYNGEE. The CDR3 extends over 15 amino acids. This chain's CDR3 is CASSVVGSGIEEQYF. The DNA of the CDR3 is TGTGCCAGCAGCGTAGTAGGTAGCGGGATTGAAGAGCAGTACTTC.

J is TRBJ2-7 and V is TRBV7-2; 14 bases map to TRBD2. CDR3 length equals 17 residues. The V gene's germline CDR1 is SGHTA and CDR2 FQGNSA. With 1 base clipped from V and 6 bases from J, the junction kept 8 bases outside the gene matches. The CDR3 region is CASSLGGGLAGVPEQYF. The DNA of the CDR3 is TGTGCCAGCAGCTTAGGGGGGGGACTAGCGGGAGTACCCGAGCAGTACTTC.

The chain is built from TRBV4-2 and TRBJ2-5, with TRBD2 identical over 13 bases. The V gene end was trimmed by 2 bases and the J gene end by 0 bases; junction bases not matched to a gene: 3. Per the germline V gene, CDR1 is LGHNA and CDR2 is YNFKEQ. This CDR3 contains 17 residues. This CDR3 is CASSQTGLAGYQETQYF. CDR3 coding DNA: TGTGCCAGCAGCCAAACGGGACTAGCGGGGTACCAAGAGACCCAGTACTTC.

The chain is built from TRBV5-4 and TRBJ2-3; D could derive from TRBD1 or TRBD2 (6 bases each). Germline values: CDR1 SGHNT, CDR2 YYREEE (reference sequence). V was cut by 0 bases and J by 4 bases, with 15 bases left in between. The CDR3 totals 16 residues. The CDR3 DNA reads TGTGCCAGCAGCTTGGGGGGGGCTCTAAGCGCAGATACGCAGTATTTT. It yields the protein CASSLGGALSADTQYF. Variable domain in full (rest from reference TRBV5-4 and TRBJ2-3): ETGVTQSPTHLIKTRGQQVTLRCSSQSGHNTVSWYQQALGQGPQFIFQYYREEENGRGNFPPRFSGLQFPNYSSELNVNALELDDSALYLCASSLGGALSADTQYFGPGTRLTVL.

The CDR3 sequence is CASSLGGQGSGNTIYF. The CDR3 DNA sequence: TGTGCCAGCAGCTTAGGTGGTCAGGGCTCTGGAAACACCATATATTTT. V gene TRBV7-9 combines with J gene TRBJ1-3; possible D gene TRBD1, 5 bases. The germline V gene has CDR1 SEHNR and CDR2 FQNEAQ (reference sequence). The V end was cut by 1 base, the J end by 0 bases, with 10 bases between. The CDR3 is 16 residues long.